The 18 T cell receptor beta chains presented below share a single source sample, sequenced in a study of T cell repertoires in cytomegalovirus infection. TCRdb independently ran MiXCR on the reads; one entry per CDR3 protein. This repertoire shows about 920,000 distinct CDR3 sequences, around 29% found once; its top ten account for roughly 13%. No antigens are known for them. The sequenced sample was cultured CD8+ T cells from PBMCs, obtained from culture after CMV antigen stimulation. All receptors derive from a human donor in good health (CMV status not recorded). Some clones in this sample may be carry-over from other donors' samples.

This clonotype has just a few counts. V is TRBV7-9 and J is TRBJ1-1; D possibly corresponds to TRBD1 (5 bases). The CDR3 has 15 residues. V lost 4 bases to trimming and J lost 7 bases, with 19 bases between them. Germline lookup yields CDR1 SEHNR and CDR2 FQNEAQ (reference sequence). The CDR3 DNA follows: TGTGCCAGCAGCTCACTCACCCAGGGTAAGATTGAAGCTTTCTTT. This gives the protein CASSSLTQGKIEAFF.

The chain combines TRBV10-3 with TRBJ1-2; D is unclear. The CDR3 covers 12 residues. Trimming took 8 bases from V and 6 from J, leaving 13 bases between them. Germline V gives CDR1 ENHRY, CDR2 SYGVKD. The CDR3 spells CAIPGREDGYTF. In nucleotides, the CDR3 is TGTGCCATCCCGGGGAGGGAGGATGGCTACACCTTC.

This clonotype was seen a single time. In nucleotides, the CDR3 is TGTGCCAGCAGCTGGGACAGGGGGTCAGATACGCAGTATTTT. Its translation: CASSWDRGSDTQYF. This chain connects TRBV6-1 to TRBJ2-3, with 11 bases lining up with TRBD1. Germline CDR1 is MNHNS and CDR2 is SASEGT. J lost 4 bases, V lost 6 bases, and 3 bases had no gene match. The CDR3 has 14 amino acids.

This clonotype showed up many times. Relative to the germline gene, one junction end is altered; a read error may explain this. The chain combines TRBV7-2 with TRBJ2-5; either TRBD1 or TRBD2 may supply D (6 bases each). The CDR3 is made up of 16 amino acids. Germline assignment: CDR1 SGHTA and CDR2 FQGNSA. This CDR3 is CASSLGPFKGGETQYF. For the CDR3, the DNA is TGTGCCAGCAGTTTAGGCCCGTTCAAGGGGGGAGAGACCCAGTACTTC.

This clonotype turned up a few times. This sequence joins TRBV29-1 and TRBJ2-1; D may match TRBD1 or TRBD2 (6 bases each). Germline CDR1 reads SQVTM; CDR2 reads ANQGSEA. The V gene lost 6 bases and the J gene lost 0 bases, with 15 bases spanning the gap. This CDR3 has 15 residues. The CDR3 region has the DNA TGCAGCGTCGAGGCCAGGGGAGGCTCCTACAATGAGCAGTTCTTC. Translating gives CSVEARGGSYNEQFF.

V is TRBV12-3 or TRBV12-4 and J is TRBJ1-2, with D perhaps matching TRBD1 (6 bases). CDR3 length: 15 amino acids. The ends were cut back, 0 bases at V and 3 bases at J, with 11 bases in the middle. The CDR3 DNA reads TGTGCCAGCAGTTTAGCGCCAGGGGTGGACTATGGCTACACCTTC. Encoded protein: CASSLAPGVDYGYTF.

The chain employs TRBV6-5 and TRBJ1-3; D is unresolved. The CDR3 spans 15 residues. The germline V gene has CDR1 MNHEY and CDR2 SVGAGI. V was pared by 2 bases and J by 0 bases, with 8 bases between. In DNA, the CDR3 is TGTGCCAGCAGTTACGACCAATCCTCTGGAAACACCATATATTTT. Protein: CASSYDQSSGNTIYF.

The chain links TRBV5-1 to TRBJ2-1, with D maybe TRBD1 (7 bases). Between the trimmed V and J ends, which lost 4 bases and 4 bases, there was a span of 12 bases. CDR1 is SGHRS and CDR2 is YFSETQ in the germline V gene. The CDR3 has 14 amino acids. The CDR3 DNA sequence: TGCGCCAGCAGCCCGGGGGACAGATACAATGAGCAGTTCTTC. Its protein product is CASSPGDRYNEQFF. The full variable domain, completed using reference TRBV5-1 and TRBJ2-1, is KAGVTQTPRYLIKTRGQQVTLSCSPISGHRSVSWYQQTPGQGLQFLFEYFSETQRNKGNFPGRFSGRQFSNSRSEMNVSTLELGDSALYLCASSPGDRYNEQFFGPGTRLTVL.

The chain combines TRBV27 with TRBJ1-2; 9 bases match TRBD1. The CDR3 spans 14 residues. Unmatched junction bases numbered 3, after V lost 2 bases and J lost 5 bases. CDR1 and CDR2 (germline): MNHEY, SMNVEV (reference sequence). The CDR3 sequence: CASSLGTGWYGYTF. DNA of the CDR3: TGTGCCAGCAGTTTAGGGACAGGGTGGTATGGCTACACCTTC.

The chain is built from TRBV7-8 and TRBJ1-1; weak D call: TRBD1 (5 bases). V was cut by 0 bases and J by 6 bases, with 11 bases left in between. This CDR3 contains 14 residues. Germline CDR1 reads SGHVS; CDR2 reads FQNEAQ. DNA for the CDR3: TGTGCCAGCAGCTTAGCGGGTCGGGGGGCTGAAGCTTTCTTT. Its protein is CASSLAGRGAEAFF. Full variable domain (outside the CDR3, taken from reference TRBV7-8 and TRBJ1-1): GAGVSQSPRYKVAKRGQDVALRCDPISGHVSLFWYQQALGQGPEFLTYFQNEAQLDKSGLPSDRFFAERPEGSVSTLKIQRTQQEDSAVYLCASSLAGRGAEAFFGQGTRLTVV.

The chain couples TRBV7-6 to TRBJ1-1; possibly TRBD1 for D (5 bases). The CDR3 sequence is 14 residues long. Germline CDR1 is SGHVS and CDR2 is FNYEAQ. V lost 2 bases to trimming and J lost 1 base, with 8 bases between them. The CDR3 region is CASSLQQGNTEAFF. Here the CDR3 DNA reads TGTGCCAGCAGCTTACAGCAGGGGAACACTGAAGCTTTCTTT. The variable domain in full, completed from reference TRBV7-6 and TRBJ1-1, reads GAGVSQSPRYKVTKRGQDVALRCDPISGHVSLYWYRQALGQGPEFLTYFNYEAQQDKSGLPNDRFSAERPEGSISTLTIQRTEQRDSAMYRCASSLQQGNTEAFFGQGTRLTVV.

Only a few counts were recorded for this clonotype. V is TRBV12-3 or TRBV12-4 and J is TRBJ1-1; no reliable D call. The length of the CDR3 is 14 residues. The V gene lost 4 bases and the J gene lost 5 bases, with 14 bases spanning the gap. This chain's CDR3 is CASSSGTPWTEAFF. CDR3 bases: TGTGCCAGCAGTTCGGGCACTCCATGGACTGAAGCTTTCTTT.

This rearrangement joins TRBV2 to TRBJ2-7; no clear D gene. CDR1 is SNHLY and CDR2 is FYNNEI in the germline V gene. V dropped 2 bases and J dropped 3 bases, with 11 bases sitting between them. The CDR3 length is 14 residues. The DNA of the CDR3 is TGTGCCAGCAGTGAATCGGTGTCAGGCTACGAGCAGTACTTC. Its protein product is CASSESVSGYEQYF.

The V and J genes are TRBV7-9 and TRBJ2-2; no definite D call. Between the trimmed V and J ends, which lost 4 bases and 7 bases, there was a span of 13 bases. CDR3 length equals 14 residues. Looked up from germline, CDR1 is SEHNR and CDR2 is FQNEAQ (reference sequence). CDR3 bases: TGTGCCAGCAGCTCCTCGGGTTCCCGCGGGGAGCTGTTTTTT. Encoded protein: CASSSSGSRGELFF.

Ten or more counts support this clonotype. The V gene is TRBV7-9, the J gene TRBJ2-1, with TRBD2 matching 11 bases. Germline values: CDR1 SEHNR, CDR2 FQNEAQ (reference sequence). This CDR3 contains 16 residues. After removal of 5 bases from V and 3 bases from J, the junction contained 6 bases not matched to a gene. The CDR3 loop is CASSQLAGDNYNEQFF. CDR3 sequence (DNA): TGTGCCAGCAGCCAACTAGCGGGGGACAACTACAATGAGCAGTTCTTC. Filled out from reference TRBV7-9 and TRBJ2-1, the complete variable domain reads DTGVSQNPRHKITKRGQNVTFRCDPISEHNRLYWYRQTLGQGPEFLTYFQNEAQLEKSRLLSDRFSAERPKGSFSTLEIQRTEQGDSAMYLCASSQLAGDNYNEQFFGPGTRLTVL.

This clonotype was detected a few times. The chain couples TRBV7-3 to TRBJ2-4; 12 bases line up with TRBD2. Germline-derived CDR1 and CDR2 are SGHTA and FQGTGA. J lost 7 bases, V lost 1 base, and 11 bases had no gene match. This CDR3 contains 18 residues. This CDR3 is CASSLKGGLAGPRNIQYF. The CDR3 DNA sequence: TGTGCCAGCAGCTTAAAAGGGGGACTAGCGGGCCCTAGGAACATTCAGTACTTC.

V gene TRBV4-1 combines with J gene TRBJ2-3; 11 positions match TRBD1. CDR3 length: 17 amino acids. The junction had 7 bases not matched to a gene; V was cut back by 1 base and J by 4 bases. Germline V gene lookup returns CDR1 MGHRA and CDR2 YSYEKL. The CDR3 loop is CASSQAPPGQGADTQYF. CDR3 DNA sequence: TGCGCCAGCAGCCAAGCCCCACCGGGACAGGGGGCAGATACGCAGTATTTT.

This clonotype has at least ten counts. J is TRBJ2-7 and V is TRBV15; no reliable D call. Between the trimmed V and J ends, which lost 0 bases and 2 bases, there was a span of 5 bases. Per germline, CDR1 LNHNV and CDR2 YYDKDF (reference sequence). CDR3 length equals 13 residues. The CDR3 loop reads CATSREYPYEQYF. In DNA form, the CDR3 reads TGTGCCACCAGCAGAGAGTACCCCTACGAGCAGTACTTC.